A selection of T cell receptor beta chains follows, all from one sample in a study of T cell responses to AZD1222 COVID-19 vaccine. The assay was immunoSEQ multiplex PCR, and TCRdb's table has in-frame clones only and misses some. The table has about 180,000 clones, 75% to 90% seen once. The specimen was peripheral blood, collected on day 0 of AZD1222 vaccination. The receptors derive from an adult in good health. The CDR3 runs from the conserved cysteine through the conserved F or W. The order of the fields is clone size, J gene, D gene, V gene, CDR3 protein, CDR3 DNA. The D gene is left open where the match is weak. Clone size appears in some rows only: once, few, many, or a class for an expanded clone.

NA,TRBJ1-2,NA,TRBV11-1,CASSLGPGYTF,TGTGCCAGCAGCTTGGGGCCTGGCTACACCTTC
NA,TRBJ1-5,TRBD1,TRBV5-5,CASRRGQFSNQPQHF,TGTGCCAGCAGGAGGGGACAGTTTAGCAATCAGCCCCAGCATTTT
few,TRBJ1-2,NA,TRBV19,CASSMGRDTYGYTF,TGTGCCAGTAGTATGGGCCGGGACACCTATGGCTACACCTTC
NA,TRBJ1-3,NA,TRBV11-2,CASSLQGPGVGANTIYF,TGTGCCAGCAGCTTACAGGGACCCGGAGTGGGGGCGAACACCATATATTTT
NA,TRBJ1-5,TRBD1,TRBV10-3,CAISGGQGVNQPQHF,TGTGCCATCAGCGGTGGACAGGGAGTAAATCAGCCCCAGCATTTT
once,TRBJ1-2,TRBD1,TRBV6-5,CASSYTAQGPYNGYTF,TGTGCCAGCAGTTATACGGCACAGGGGCCCTATAATGGCTACACCTTC
NA,TRBJ2-7,TRBD2,TRBV4-1,CASSQDVISGAYEQYF,TGCGCCAGCAGCCAAGATGTGATTAGCGGGGCCTACGAGCAGTACTTC
NA,TRBJ2-1,TRBD2,TRBV27,CASSSFSGGALSVGNEQFF,TGTGCCAGCAGTTCATTTAGCGGGGGGGCCTTATCGGTGGGCAATGAGCAGTTCTTC
NA,TRBJ1-1,NA,TRBV12-3/TRBV12-4,CASREDLNTEAFF,TGTGCCAGCAGGGAGGATCTGAACACTGAAGCTTTCTTT
once,TRBJ2-6,NA,TRBV4-3,CASSLQLTGANVLTF,TGCGCCAGCAGCCTGCAATTAACTGGGGCCAACGTCCTGACTTTC
NA,TRBJ2-1,NA,TRBV11-3,CASSASRNEQFF,TGTGCCAGCAGCGCAAGTAGGAATGAGCAGTTCTTC
NA,TRBJ1-5,TRBD1,TRBV4-1,CASSQAQTGVGPQHF,TGCGCCAGCAGCCAAGCTCAGACAGGGGTAGGGCCCCAGCATTTT
NA,TRBJ2-3,NA,TRBV14,CASSQDLSNTQYF,TGTGCCAGCAGCCAAGATCTCTCGAATACGCAGTATTTT
NA,TRBJ1-6,NA,TRBV6-4,CASSEVGGTNSPLHF,TGTGCCAGCAGTGAGGTCGGGGGAACTAATTCACCCCTCCACTTT
NA,TRBJ1-5,NA,TRBV7-8,CASSTSRDYNQPQHF,TGTGCCAGCAGCACCTCAAGGGATTACAATCAGCCCCAGCATTTT
once,TRBJ2-4,NA,TRBV7-9,CASSSSIGFGKNIQYF,TGTGCCAGCAGCTCTAGTATCGGGTTCGGCAAAAACATTCAGTACTTC
NA,TRBJ2-3,TRBD1,TRBV24-1,CATSDPGQASTDTQYF,TGTGCCACCAGTGATCCTGGACAGGCTAGCACAGATACGCAGTATTTT
NA,TRBJ1-6,TRBD1,TRBV6-1,CASSEVGQGQSPLHF,TGTGCCAGCAGTGAAGTGGGACAGGGGCAGTCACCCCTCCACTTT
NA,TRBJ2-5,NA,TRBV25-1,CASHGQNQETQYF,TGTGCCAGTCATGGACAGAACCAAGAGACCCAGTACTTC
once,TRBJ2-7,NA,TRBV18,CASSSSDRFGREQYF,TGTGCCAGCTCATCTTCGGACAGGTTCGGGAGGGAGCAGTACTTC
NA,TRBJ2-1,NA,TRBV7-9,CASRGDEQFF,TGTGCCAGCAGGGGGGATGAGCAGTTCTTC
NA,TRBJ2-3,TRBD2,TRBV29-1,CSVGAGERNTQYF,TGCAGCGTTGGGGCGGGAGAAAGGAATACGCAGTATTTT
NA,TRBJ1-1,NA,TRBV5-4,CASSPGRPNTEAFF,TGTGCCAGCAGCCCGGGACGACCGAACACTGAAGCTTTCTTT
NA,TRBJ2-2,NA,TRBV7-9,CASSPITTGELFF,TGTGCCAGCAGCCCCATAACTACCGGGGAGCTGTTTTTT
NA,TRBJ1-5,NA,TRBV15,CATSRGLGGILSPQHF,TGTGCCACCAGCAGAGGCCTGGGGGGTATTCTCTCGCCCCAGCATTTT
NA,TRBJ1-4,NA,TRBV27,CASSSLRRNEKLFF,TGTGCCAGCAGTTCCTTGCGGCGTAATGAAAAACTGTTTTTT